These 30 T cell receptor beta chains were all obtained from the same sample, sequenced in a study of cytomegalovirus exposure and HLA in healthy donors (TCRdb year 2017). The library was generated by the immunoSEQ multiplex PCR assay. For the multiplex PCR, a mixture combining 60 forward primers for TCR Vbeta segments and 13 reverse primers for TCR Jbeta segments was used. TCRdb obtained this table from immuneACCESS and retained in-frame rearrangements with V and J assigned. These tables miss some clones; where compared with another copy, unresolved V genes account for less than half of the shortfall, and the remainder is unexplained. The sample table records 100,000 to 150,000 clones; 81% of these occur just once. Less than 0.75% of the sample rests with the top ten. The material sequenced was PBMCs. The receptors originated from a man younger than 35 in good health and CMV-seronegative.

This chain joins TRBV4-1 and TRBJ1-2; D is perhaps TRBD1 (6 bases). CDR1 and CDR2 from the germline V gene are MGHRA and YSYEKL. The V end lost 4 bases, the J end lost 1 base, and 13 bases lay between the germline ends. The CDR3 length is 15 residues. The CDR3 bases are TGCGCCAGCAGCCCCCCAGAGGGGGATAACTATGGCTACACCTTC. This codes for CASSPPEGDNYGYTF.

Here the CDR3 reads CASIPGGYNEQFF. DNA for the CDR3: TGTGCCAGCATTCCCGGGGGATACAATGAGCAGTTCTTC. V and J are TRBV2 and TRBJ2-1, with D possibly TRBD2 on 6 matching bases. The length of the CDR3 is 13 residues. Trimming stripped 7 bases from V and 4 bases from J, with 11 bases between. Germline V gene sequence: CDR1 SNHLY, CDR2 FYNNEI.

There are a few counts of this clone. The chain links TRBV9 to TRBJ2-7; possible D gene TRBD2, 5 bases. Germline V gives CDR1 SGDLS, CDR2 YYNGEE. Trimming left V 5 bases short and J 6 bases short, with 21 bases between. The CDR3 totals 15 residues. The DNA for the CDR3 is TGTGCCAGCAGAACTAGACTTTATCCAGGTGCCGAGCAGTACTTC. It codes for CASRTRLYPGAEQYF.

DNA of the CDR3: TGTGCCAGCACTCTGGACATATTTAATTCACCCCTCCACTTT. Its translation: CASTLDIFNSPLHF. V gene TRBV6-5 combines with J gene TRBJ1-6; weak D call: TRBD1 (5 bases). Germline CDR1 MNHEY, CDR2 SVGAGI. The CDR3 has 14 amino acids. The germline V and J ends were trimmed by 7 bases and 6 bases, with 13 bases remaining between them.

This chain joins TRBV30 and TRBJ2-1, with a weak D call TRBD1 (6 bases). The germline CDR1 and CDR2 sequences are GTSNPN and SVGIG (reference sequence). Trimming removed 3 bases from V and 2 bases from J, with 11 bases in between. The CDR3 covers 14 residues. This CDR3 is CAWRQGTPYNEQFF. In nucleotides, the CDR3 is TGTGCCTGGAGGCAAGGGACACCCTACAATGAGCAGTTCTTC.

This rearrangement joins TRBV7-9 to TRBJ1-1, with D unresolved. Germline CDR1 SEHNR, CDR2 FQNEAQ (reference sequence). CDR3 size: 14 residues. V shed 5 bases and J shed 5 bases, with 15 bases lying between them. The CDR3 nucleotides are TGTGCCAGCAGCCCACGCCGCCCCAGGACTGAAGCTTTCTTT. The encoded protein is CASSPRRPRTEAFF.

This clone has just a few counts. This chain joins TRBV14 and TRBJ2-5, with no clear D. The assigned J gene may be wrong: the sequence end matches TRBJ2-7 better. The CDR3 loop spans 15 amino acids. CDR1 is SGHDN and CDR2 is FVKESK in the germline V gene. CDR3 loop: CASSQVSQPIYEQYF. CDR3 in DNA: TGTGCCAGCAGCCAAGTGTCACAGCCGATATACGAGCAGTACTTC.

This clone showed up just a few times. The chain is built from TRBV7-2 and TRBJ1-1; D possibly corresponds to TRBD1 (5 bases). The CDR3 runs to 14 residues. The germline V gene encodes CDR1 SGHTA and CDR2 FQGNSA. Trimming stripped 3 bases from V and 7 bases from J, with 15 bases between. The CDR3 sequence: CASSFVGGEGEAFF. DNA of the CDR3: TGTGCCAGCAGCTTTGTTGGAGGGGAAGGTGAAGCTTTCTTT.

This rearrangement joins TRBV15 to TRBJ2-6, with D possibly TRBD1 on 5 matching bases. Germline V CDR1 and CDR2: LNHNV, YYDKDF (reference sequence). This CDR3 comprises 18 residues. Trimming cost V 5 bases and J 2 bases, with 19 bases left between them. As DNA, the CDR3 is TGTGCCACCAGCGGGGAAGGGGCTCCCCTCACTGGGGCCAACGTCCTGACTTTC. Its protein product is CATSGEGAPLTGANVLTF.

The genes are TRBV19 and TRBJ1-1; TRBD1 aligns across 7 bases. J lost 6 bases, V lost 5 bases, and 9 bases had no gene match. CDR3 length equals 14 residues. In germline, CDR1 is LNHDA, CDR2 SQIVND (reference sequence). DNA for the CDR3: TGTGCCAGTAGTCCGACCTATGGGACAGCTGAAGCTTTCTTT. Residues: CASSPTYGTAEAFF.

The CDR3 loop reads CASSNGQDVDGYTF. The CDR3 nucleotides read TGCGCCAGCAGCAACGGACAGGATGTTGATGGCTACACCTTC. The J gene is TRBJ1-2, the V gene TRBV5-1; 7 bases map to TRBD1. The CDR3 is made up of 14 amino acids. The germline gives CDR1 SGHRS, CDR2 YFSETQ. With V trimmed by 4 bases and J by 6 bases, 9 bases remained unmatched.

The chain uses TRBV6-5 and TRBJ2-7, with D maybe TRBD1 (6 bases). From germline, CDR1 is MNHEY and CDR2 SVGAGI. V lost 5 bases and J 5 bases, leaving 10 bases between the germline ends. CDR3 length: 12 amino acids. The CDR3 DNA reads as TGTGCCAGCAGTAAACAGGGAAACGAGCAGTACTTC. It codes for CASSKQGNEQYF.

V gene TRBV7-9 combines with J gene TRBJ2-1; 9 bases match TRBD2. J lost 3 bases, V lost 6 bases, and 3 bases had no gene match. The germline gives CDR1 SEHNR, CDR2 FQNEAQ (reference sequence). The CDR3 runs to 14 residues. This chain's CDR3 is CASRLAGNYNEQFF. The CDR3 region has the DNA TGTGCCAGCAGGCTAGCGGGGAACTACAATGAGCAGTTCTTC.

The chain employs TRBV5-1 and TRBJ1-3, with no clear D. Trimming stripped 4 bases from V and 8 bases from J, with 16 bases between. Germline V gene data show CDR1 as SGHRS and CDR2 as YFSETQ. The length of the CDR3 is 14 residues. Here the CDR3 reads CASSRVAPPDTIYF. The DNA for the CDR3 is TGCGCCAGCAGCCGGGTTGCGCCCCCGGACACCATATATTTT.

V and J are TRBV13 and TRBJ2-7, with TRBD1 matching 10 bases. V gave up 0 bases and J gave up 0 bases; unmatched junction bases: 5. This CDR3 contains 17 residues. Germline-derived CDR1 and CDR2 are PRHDT and FYEKMQ (reference sequence). The CDR3 DNA is TGTGCCAGCAGCTTAGGTGGGACAGGGGACCGCTCCTACGAGCAGTACTTC. Amino acid sequence: CASSLGGTGDRSYEQYF.

The chain employs TRBV5-1 and TRBJ1-1; 7 positions match TRBD1. CDR1 and CDR2 from the germline V gene are SGHRS and YFSETQ. This CDR3 spans 15 amino acids. Unmatched junction bases numbered 4, after V lost 1 base and J lost 1 base. The CDR3 region has the DNA TGCGCCAGCAGCTTGAATACAGGGGAGAACACTGAAGCTTTCTTT. Translation: CASSLNTGENTEAFF. Drawing the rest from reference TRBV5-1 and TRBJ1-1, the complete variable domain is KAGVTQTPRYLIKTRGQQVTLSCSPISGHRSVSWYQQTPGQGLQFLFEYFSETQRNKGNFPGRFSGRQFSNSRSEMNVSTLELGDSALYLCASSLNTGENTEAFFGQGTRLTVV.

This clone was seen a single time. The chain uses TRBV27 and TRBJ2-7; a possible D gene is TRBD1 (5 bases). Deletions cut 10 bases from V and 5 bases from J, with 9 bases between. The length of the CDR3 is 10 residues. Germline CDR1 is MNHEY and CDR2 is SMNVEV (reference sequence). This CDR3 is CATQGDEQYF. The CDR3 region has the DNA TGTGCCACCCAGGGCGACGAGCAGTACTTC.

The chain recombines TRBV4-2 with TRBJ1-1, with D possibly matching TRBD1 (6 bases). In germline, CDR1 is LGHNA, CDR2 YNFKEQ. The CDR3 is made up of 15 amino acids. V was trimmed by 4 bases and J by 5 bases, leaving 17 bases between them. The chain's CDR3 is CASSPGRGISTEAFF. The CDR3, as DNA: TGTGCCAGCAGCCCGGGAAGGGGGATCTCGACTGAAGCTTTCTTT.

V gene TRBV5-4 combines with J gene TRBJ2-7; no definite D call. The CDR3 sequence is 13 residues long. V was trimmed by 3 bases and J by 2 bases, leaving 9 bases between them. Per germline, CDR1 SGHNT and CDR2 YYREEE (reference sequence). The CDR3 nucleotides are TGTGCCAGCAGCTCGCCGGTGACCTACGAGCAGTACTTC. Protein: CASSSPVTYEQYF.

This chain links TRBV25-1 with TRBJ1-2; D gene unclear. Germline CDR1 and CDR2: MGHDK and SYGVNS. The length of the CDR3 is 14 residues. Between the trimmed V and J ends, which lost 2 bases and 2 bases, there was a span of 9 bases. The CDR3 loop is CASSENLDNYGYTF. CDR3 DNA sequence: TGTGCCAGCAGTGAAAACCTAGACAACTATGGCTACACCTTC.

This clone was observed a few times. The rearrangement uses TRBV7-2 and TRBJ1-3, with 9 bases fitting TRBD1. Germline V lookup: CDR1 SGHTA, CDR2 FQGNSA. Germline trimming cut 8 bases from V and 0 bases from J; bases unmatched to any gene: 8. There are 16 residues in the CDR3. DNA for the CDR3: TGTGCCAGCTTGAACAGGGGGCGAGGCTCTGGAAACACCATATATTTT. Its translation is CASLNRGRGSGNTIYF.

Only one count was recorded for this clone. This chain uses TRBV13 with TRBJ2-1, with 10 positions matching TRBD2. The CDR3 extends over 15 amino acids. Germline loops: CDR1 PRHDT, CDR2 FYEKMQ (reference sequence). V shed 5 bases and J 8 bases; nucleotides not matched to a gene: 9. The CDR3 spells CASSKTLAGLYEQFF. In DNA, the CDR3 is TGTGCCAGCAGCAAGACACTAGCGGGGCTCTATGAGCAGTTCTTC.

This sequence joins TRBV27 and TRBJ1-5, with D uncertain. Per germline, CDR1 MNHEY and CDR2 SMNVEV (reference sequence). CDR3 length: 13 amino acids. Trimming removed 6 bases from V and 7 bases from J, with 13 bases in between. The CDR3 here is CASSTQRGQPQHF. In DNA form, the CDR3 reads TGTGCCAGCAGCACCCAGAGAGGGCAGCCCCAGCATTTT.

The rearrangement links TRBV10-2 to TRBJ1-2, with a tentative D call TRBD1 (5 bases). Trimming removed 0 bases from V and 5 bases from J, with 13 bases in between. Germline V gene sequence: CDR1 WSHSY, CDR2 SAAADI. CDR3 length equals 15 residues. CDR3 DNA sequence: TGCGCCAGCAGTGAGTCGGTCAAGGGGCAGTATGGCTACACCTTC. It translates to CASSESVKGQYGYTF.

The genes are TRBV19 and TRBJ2-1; TRBD1 agrees at 7 bases. This CDR3 comprises 17 residues. Trimming removed 5 bases from V and 3 bases from J; junction bases left unmatched: 13. Germline V gene lookup returns CDR1 LNHDA and CDR2 SQIVND (reference sequence). The CDR3 DNA reads TGTGCCAGTAGTCGACAGGGCAACGGGGCCTTCTACAATGAGCAGTTCTTC. The encoded protein is CASSRQGNGAFYNEQFF.

A few counts support this clone. As DNA, the CDR3 is TGCGCCAGCAGCCAAGATCGTGGACAGGGCTTTTACGAGCAGTACTTC. It encodes CASSQDRGQGFYEQYF. V and J are TRBV4-1 and TRBJ2-7; 8 nucleotides line up with TRBD1. Germline V gene sequence: CDR1 MGHRA, CDR2 YSYEKL. The CDR3 extends over 16 amino acids. Losses at the gene ends were 0 bases for V and 4 bases for J; bases not matched to a gene: 8.

The chain employs TRBV29-1 and TRBJ2-7; TRBD1 agrees at 7 bases. Germline CDR1 and CDR2: SQVTM and ANQGSEA. The CDR3 length is 11 residues. Trimming removed 5 bases from V and 5 bases from J; junction bases left unmatched: 3. The CDR3 coding sequence is TGCAGCGTTATGACAGGGAACGAGCAGTACTTC. Protein sequence: CSVMTGNEQYF.

The chain joins TRBV4-1 to TRBJ1-3, with D hard to call. The CDR3 totals 16 residues. The ends were cut back, 1 base at V and 0 bases at J, with 10 bases in the middle. Per germline, CDR1 MGHRA and CDR2 YSYEKL. CDR3 in DNA: TGCGCCAGCAGCCAAGGAGCCCTTACCTCTGGAAACACCATATATTTT. Its protein is CASSQGALTSGNTIYF.

The rearrangement joins TRBV15 to TRBJ1-5; perhaps TRBD1 as D (6 bases). V was shortened by 0 bases and J by 7 bases, with 13 bases between the two germline ends. In germline, CDR1 is LNHNV, CDR2 YYDKDF (reference sequence). The CDR3 is 15 residues long. The chain's CDR3 is CATSRDNRVGQPQHF. The CDR3, as DNA: TGTGCCACCAGCAGAGATAACAGGGTCGGACAGCCCCAGCATTTT.

This clone appeared a single time. This chain connects TRBV19 to TRBJ2-7; TRBD1 might be the D (6 bases). The V gene lost 4 bases and the J gene lost 0 bases, with 16 bases spanning the gap. The CDR3 runs 16 residues. The germline V gene has CDR1 LNHDA and CDR2 SQIVND (reference sequence). The CDR3 region has the DNA TGTGCCAGTAGTAGCGACAGGTCAAGCCTCTCCTACGAGCAGTACTTC. It codes for CASSSDRSSLSYEQYF.